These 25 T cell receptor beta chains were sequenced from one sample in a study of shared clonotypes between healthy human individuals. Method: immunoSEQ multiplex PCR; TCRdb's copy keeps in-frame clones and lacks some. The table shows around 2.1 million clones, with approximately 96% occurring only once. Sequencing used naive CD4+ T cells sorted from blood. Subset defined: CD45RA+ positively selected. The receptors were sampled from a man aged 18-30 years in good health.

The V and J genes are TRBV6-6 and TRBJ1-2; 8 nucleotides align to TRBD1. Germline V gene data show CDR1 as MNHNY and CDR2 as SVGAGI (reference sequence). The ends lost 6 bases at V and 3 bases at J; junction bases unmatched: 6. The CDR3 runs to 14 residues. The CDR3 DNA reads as TGTGCCAGCAGGAGACAGGGGATCGACTATGGCTACACCTTC. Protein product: CASRRQGIDYGYTF.

The CDR3 bases are TGTGCCAGCACCCCGGGACAGGGGAAAACTGAAGCTTTCTTT. It specifies CASTPGQGKTEAFF. V and J are TRBV6-6 and TRBJ1-1; 10 bases match TRBD1. In germline, CDR1 is MNHNY, CDR2 SVGAGI (reference sequence). The CDR3 has 14 residues. The J segment lost 5 bases and the V segment lost 7 bases, leaving 7 bases of the junction unmatched.

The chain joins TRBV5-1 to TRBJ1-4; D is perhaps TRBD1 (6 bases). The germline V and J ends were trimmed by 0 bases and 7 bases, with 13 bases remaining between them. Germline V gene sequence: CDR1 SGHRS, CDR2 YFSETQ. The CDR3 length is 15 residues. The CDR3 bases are TGCGCCAGCAGCTTGGCGGGCAGGGGTGGTGAAAAACTGTTTTTT. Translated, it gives CASSLAGRGGEKLFF.

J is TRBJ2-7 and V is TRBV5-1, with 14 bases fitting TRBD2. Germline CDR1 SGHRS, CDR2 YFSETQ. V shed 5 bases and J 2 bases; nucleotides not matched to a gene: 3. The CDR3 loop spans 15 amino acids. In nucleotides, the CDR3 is TGCGCCAGCAGGCCGGGACTAGCGGGAGCCTACGAGCAGTACTTC. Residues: CASRPGLAGAYEQYF.

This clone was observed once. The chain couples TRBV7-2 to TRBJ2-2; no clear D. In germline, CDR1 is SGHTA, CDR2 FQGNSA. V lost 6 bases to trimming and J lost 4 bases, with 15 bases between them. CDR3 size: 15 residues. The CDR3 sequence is CASSRAPSGTGELFF. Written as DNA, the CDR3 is TGTGCCAGCAGTAGAGCCCCCTCTGGCACCGGGGAGCTGTTTTTT.

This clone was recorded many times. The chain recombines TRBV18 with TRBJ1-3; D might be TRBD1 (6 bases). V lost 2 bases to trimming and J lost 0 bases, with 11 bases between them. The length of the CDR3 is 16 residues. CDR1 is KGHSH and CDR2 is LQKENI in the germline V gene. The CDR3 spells CASSPTGQSSGNTIYF. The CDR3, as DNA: TGTGCCAGCTCACCAACAGGACAGAGCTCTGGAAACACCATATATTTT.

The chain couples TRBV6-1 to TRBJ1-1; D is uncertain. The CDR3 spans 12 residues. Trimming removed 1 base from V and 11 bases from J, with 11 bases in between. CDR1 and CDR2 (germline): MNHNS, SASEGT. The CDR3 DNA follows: TGTGCCAGCAGTGAAGTTGGCCGGCGGGCTTTCTTT. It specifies CASSEVGRRAFF.

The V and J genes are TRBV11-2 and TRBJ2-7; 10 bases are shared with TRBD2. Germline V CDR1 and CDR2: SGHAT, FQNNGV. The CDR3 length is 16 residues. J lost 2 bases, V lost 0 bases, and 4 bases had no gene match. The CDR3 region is CASSLDGLAVPYEQYF. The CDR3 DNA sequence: TGTGCCAGCAGCTTAGATGGACTAGCGGTACCCTACGAGCAGTACTTC.

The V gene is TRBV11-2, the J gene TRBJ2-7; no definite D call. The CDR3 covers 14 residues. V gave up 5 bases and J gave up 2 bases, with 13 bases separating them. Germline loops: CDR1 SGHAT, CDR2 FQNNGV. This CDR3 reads CASSVTSPAYEQYF. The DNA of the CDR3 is TGTGCCAGCAGCGTGACCTCCCCAGCCTACGAGCAGTACTTC.

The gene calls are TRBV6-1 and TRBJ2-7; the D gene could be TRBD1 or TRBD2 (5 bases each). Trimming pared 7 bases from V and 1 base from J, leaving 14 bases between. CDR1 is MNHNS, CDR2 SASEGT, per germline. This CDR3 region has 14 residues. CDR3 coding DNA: TGTGCCAGCACCCGGGACGGCAGTTCCTACGAGCAGTACTTC. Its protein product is CASTRDGSSYEQYF.

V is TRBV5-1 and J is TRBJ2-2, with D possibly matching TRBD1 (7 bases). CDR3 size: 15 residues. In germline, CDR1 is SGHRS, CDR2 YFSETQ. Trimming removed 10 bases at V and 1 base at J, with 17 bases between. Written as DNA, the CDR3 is TGCGCCGCGCGGAGGGGGCGGGAGAACACCGGGGAGCTGTTTTTT. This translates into CAARRGRENTGELFF.

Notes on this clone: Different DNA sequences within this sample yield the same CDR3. CDR3 DNA sequence: TGCGCCAGCAGCCTGGGACTAGCGAGCTACAATGAGCAGTTCTTC. Protein sequence: CASSLGLASYNEQFF. The chain links TRBV5-1 to TRBJ2-1; 10 bases fit TRBD2. CDR3 size: 15 residues. The germline gives CDR1 SGHRS, CDR2 YFSETQ. V was pared by 4 bases and J by 3 bases, with 4 bases of the junction left unmatched.

CDR3 in amino acids: CASSPSGGAREQFF. Written as DNA, the CDR3 is TGTGCCAGCAGTCCCAGCGGGGGGGCTAGAGAGCAGTTCTTC. This chain connects TRBV28 to TRBJ2-1; TRBD2 matches 10 bases. The CDR3 runs to 14 residues. Trimming at V came to 5 bases and at J to 10 bases, leaving 8 bases not matched to a gene. Germline CDR1 and CDR2: MDHEN and SYDVKM.

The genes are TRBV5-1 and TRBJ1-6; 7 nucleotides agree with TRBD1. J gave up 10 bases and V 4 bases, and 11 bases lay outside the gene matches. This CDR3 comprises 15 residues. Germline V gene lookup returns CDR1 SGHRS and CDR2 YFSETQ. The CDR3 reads CASSTLTGLVSPLHF. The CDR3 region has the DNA TGCGCCAGCAGCACGTTGACAGGGCTGGTCTCACCCCTCCACTTT.

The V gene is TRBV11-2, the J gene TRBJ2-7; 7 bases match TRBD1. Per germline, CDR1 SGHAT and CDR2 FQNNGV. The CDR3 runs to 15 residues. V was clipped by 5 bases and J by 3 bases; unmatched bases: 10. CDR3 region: CASSARDRLNYEQYF. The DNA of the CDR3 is TGTGCCAGCAGCGCCCGGGACAGACTTAACTACGAGCAGTACTTC.

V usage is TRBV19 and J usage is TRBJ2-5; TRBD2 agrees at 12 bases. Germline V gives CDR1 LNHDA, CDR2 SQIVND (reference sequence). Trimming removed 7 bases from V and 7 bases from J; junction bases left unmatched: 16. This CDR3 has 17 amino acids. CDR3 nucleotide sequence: TGTGCCAGTACCCCAAGGGGACTAGCGGGTGAAATTGGGACCCAGTACTTC. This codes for CASTPRGLAGEIGTQYF.

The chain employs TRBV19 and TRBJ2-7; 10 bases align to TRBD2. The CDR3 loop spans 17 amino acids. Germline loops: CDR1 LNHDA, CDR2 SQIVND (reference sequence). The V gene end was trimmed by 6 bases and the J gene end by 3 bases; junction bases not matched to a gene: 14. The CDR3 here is CASSQAREREGGYEQYF. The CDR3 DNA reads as TGTGCCAGTAGCCAAGCGCGAGAGCGGGAGGGCGGCTACGAGCAGTACTTC.

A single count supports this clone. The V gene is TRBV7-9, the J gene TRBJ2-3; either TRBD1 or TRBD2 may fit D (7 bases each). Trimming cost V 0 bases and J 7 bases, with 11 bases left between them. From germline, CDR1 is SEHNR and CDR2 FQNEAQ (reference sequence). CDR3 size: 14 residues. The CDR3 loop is CASSLAQGGNTQYF. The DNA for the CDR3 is TGTGCCAGCAGCTTAGCCCAGGGGGGGAATACGCAGTATTTT.

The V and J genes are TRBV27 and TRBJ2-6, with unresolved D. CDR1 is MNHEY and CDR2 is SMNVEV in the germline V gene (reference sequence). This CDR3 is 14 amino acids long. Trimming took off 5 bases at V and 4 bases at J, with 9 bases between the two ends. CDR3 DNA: TGTGCCAGCAGTCCGGGCCCCGGGGCCAACGTCCTGACTTTC. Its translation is CASSPGPGANVLTF.

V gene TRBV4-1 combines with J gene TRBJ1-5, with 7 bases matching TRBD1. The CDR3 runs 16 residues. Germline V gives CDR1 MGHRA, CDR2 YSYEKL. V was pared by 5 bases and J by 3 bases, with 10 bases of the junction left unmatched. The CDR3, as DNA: TGCGCCAGCAGCAGTTACAGGGGAAAGGACAATCAGCCCCAGCATTTT. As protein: CASSSYRGKDNQPQHF.

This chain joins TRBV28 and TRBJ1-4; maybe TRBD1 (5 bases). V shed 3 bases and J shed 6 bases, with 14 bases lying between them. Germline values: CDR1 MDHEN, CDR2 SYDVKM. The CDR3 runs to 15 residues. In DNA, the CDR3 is TGTGCCAGCAGTTTGGGGGGGAGATTAGATGAAAAACTGTTTTTT. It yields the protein CASSLGGRLDEKLFF.

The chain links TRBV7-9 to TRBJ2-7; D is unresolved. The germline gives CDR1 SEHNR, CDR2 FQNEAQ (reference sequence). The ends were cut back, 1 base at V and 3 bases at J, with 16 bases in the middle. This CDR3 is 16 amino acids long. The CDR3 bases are TGTGCCAGCAGCTTAGTGAGGAGCCAAGGCTACTACGAGCAGTACTTC. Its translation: CASSLVRSQGYYEQYF.

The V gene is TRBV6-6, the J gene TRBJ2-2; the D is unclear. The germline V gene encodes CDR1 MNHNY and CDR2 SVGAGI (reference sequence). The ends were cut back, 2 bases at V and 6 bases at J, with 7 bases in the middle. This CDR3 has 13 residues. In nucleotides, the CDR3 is TGTGCCAGCAGTTACCTAGGGTCCGGGGAGCTGTTTTTT. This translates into CASSYLGSGELFF.

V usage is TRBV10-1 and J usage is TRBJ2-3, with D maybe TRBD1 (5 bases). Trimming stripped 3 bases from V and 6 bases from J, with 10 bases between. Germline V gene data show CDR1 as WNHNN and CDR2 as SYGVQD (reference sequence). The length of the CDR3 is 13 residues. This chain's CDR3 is CASSERQRDTQYF. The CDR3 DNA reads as TGCGCCAGCAGTGAACGACAGAGGGATACGCAGTATTTT.

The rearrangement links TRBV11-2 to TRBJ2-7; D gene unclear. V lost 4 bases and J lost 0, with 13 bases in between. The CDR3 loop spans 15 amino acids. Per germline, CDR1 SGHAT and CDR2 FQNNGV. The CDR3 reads CASSSFAGISYEQYF. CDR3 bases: TGTGCCAGCAGCTCGTTCGCCGGTATCTCCTACGAGCAGTACTTC.